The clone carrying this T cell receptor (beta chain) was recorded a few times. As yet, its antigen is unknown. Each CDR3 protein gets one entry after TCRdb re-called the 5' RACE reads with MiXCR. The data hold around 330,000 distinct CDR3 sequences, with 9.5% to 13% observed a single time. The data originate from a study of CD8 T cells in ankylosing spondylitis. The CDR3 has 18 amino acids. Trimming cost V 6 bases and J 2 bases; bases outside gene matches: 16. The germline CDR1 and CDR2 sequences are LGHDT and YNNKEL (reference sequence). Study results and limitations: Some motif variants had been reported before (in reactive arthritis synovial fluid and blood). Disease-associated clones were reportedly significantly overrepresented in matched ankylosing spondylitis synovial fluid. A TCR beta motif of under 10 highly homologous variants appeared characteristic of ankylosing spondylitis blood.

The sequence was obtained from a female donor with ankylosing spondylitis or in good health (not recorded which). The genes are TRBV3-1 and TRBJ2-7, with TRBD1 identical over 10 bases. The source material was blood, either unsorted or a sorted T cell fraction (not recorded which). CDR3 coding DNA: TGTGCCAGCAGTTTCTCCGGACCGCGGGACAGGGGACCCTACGAGCAGTACTTC. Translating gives CASSFSGPRDRGPYEQYF.